Shown below are 30 T cell receptor beta chains from a single sample sequenced in a study of graft-versus-host responses after intestinal transplantation. Assay: immunoSEQ multiplex PCR; the TCRdb copy retains only in-frame clones and omits some. The data contain 30,000 to 40,000 clones, more than 90% of them seen just once; the ten biggest clones take up approximately 0.71%. This specimen consisted of PBMCs, obtained 16 days after intestinal transplant. These receptor sequences come from a human patient who received an intestinal transplant, so some T cells may come from the graft donor.

The gene calls are TRBV7-2 and TRBJ2-5; D may correspond to TRBD1 or TRBD2 (5 bases each). The J call may not be correct, given that the DNA end is closer to TRBJ2-7. The CDR3 spans 13 residues. From germline, CDR1 is SGHTA and CDR2 FQGNSA. CDR3 DNA sequence: TGTGCCAGCGAGGGGCCCCTCTCCTACGAGCAGTACTTC. Encoded protein: CASEGPLSYEQYF.

This chain links TRBV6-5 with TRBJ2-5, with no clear D. V lost 5 bases and J 5 bases, leaving 6 bases between the germline ends. The germline gives CDR1 MNHEY, CDR2 SVGAGI. The CDR3 consists of 11 residues. CDR3 loop: CASSTTETQYF. The DNA of the CDR3 is TGTGCCAGCAGTACGACGGAGACCCAGTACTTC.

V gene TRBV6-6 combines with J gene TRBJ1-1; D is undetermined. The CDR3 totals 12 residues. Trimming took off 2 bases at V and 3 bases at J, with 4 bases between the two ends. Looked up from germline, CDR1 is MNHNY and CDR2 is SVGAGI (reference sequence). CDR3 protein: CASSYGDTEAFF. CDR3 sequence (DNA): TGTGCCAGCAGTTACGGTGACACTGAAGCTTTCTTT.

The V and J genes are TRBV6-5 and TRBJ1-2; perhaps TRBD1 as D (5 bases). This CDR3 contains 14 residues. Per germline, CDR1 MNHEY and CDR2 SVGAGI. With 0 bases removed from V and 7 bases from J, the gap between germline ends came to 12 bases. CDR3 in amino acids: CASSYSGQGGGYTF. CDR3 DNA sequence: TGTGCCAGCAGTTACTCTGGGCAGGGCGGTGGCTACACCTTC.

The chain combines TRBV19 with TRBJ2-1, with D unclear. The germline gives CDR1 LNHDA, CDR2 SQIVND (reference sequence). This CDR3 region has 13 residues. V was shortened by 7 bases and J by 0 bases, with 7 bases between the two germline ends. CDR3 in amino acids: CASTLSSYNEQFF. The CDR3 DNA sequence: TGTGCCAGTACTCTTAGCTCCTACAATGAGCAGTTCTTC.

This clone occurred once. V is TRBV28 and J is TRBJ1-5; D perhaps matches TRBD1 (6 bases). V lost 3 bases to trimming and J lost 0 bases, with 21 bases between them. CDR1 MDHEN and CDR2 SYDVKM come from the germline V gene. The CDR3 has 19 residues. The CDR3 protein is CASSFFQGLSLSSNQPQHF. In DNA form, the CDR3 reads TGTGCCAGCAGTTTTTTTCAGGGGCTATCCTTGAGTAGCAATCAGCCCCAGCATTTT. The full variable domain, in which reference TRBV28 and TRBJ1-5 provide the parts outside the CDR3, is DVKVTQSSRYLVKRTGEKVFLECVQDMDHENMFWYRQDPGLGLRLIYFSYDVKMKEKGDIPEGYSVSREKKERFSLILESASTNQTSMYLCASSFFQGLSLSSNQPQHFGDGTRLSIL.

The chain combines TRBV6-5 with TRBJ1-1; D not certain. This CDR3 is built from 13 residues. Looked up from germline, CDR1 is MNHEY and CDR2 is SVGAGI. V was pared by 2 bases and J by 3 bases, with 7 bases between. The CDR3 DNA reads TGTGCCAGCAGTTACCAGGCGGACACTGAAGCTTTCTTT. It translates to CASSYQADTEAFF.

The rearrangement uses TRBV5-1 and TRBJ1-5, with TRBD1 as a possible D gene (6 bases). CDR3 size: 14 residues. V gave up 0 bases and J gave up 8 bases, with 12 bases separating them. Germline CDR1 is SGHRS and CDR2 is YFSETQ. The CDR3 bases are TGCGCCAGCAGCTTGGCCGGGGGCGCGGAGCCCCAGCATTTT. Amino acid sequence: CASSLAGGAEPQHF.

This chain uses TRBV4-1 with TRBJ1-1; possible D gene TRBD1, 5 bases. Looked up from germline, CDR1 is MGHRA and CDR2 is YSYEKL. The CDR3 runs to 15 residues. Trimming removed 10 bases at V and 1 base at J, with 19 bases between. This CDR3 reads CAISQRFGANTEAFF. CDR3 bases: TGCGCCATCTCGCAGCGTTTTGGGGCGAACACTGAAGCTTTCTTT.

The chain employs TRBV6-6 and TRBJ2-2; possible D gene TRBD1, 6 bases. Germline V gives CDR1 MNHNY, CDR2 SVGAGI (reference sequence). CDR3 length equals 15 residues. Trimming took 5 bases from V and 4 from J, leaving 14 bases between them. DNA for the CDR3: TGTGCCAGCAGTCCCCAACAGGGCCTCACCGGGGAGCTGTTTTTT. As protein: CASSPQQGLTGELFF.

The chain has TRBV28 and TRBJ2-5, with D perhaps assigned TRBD1 or TRBD2 (5 bases each). Germline lookup yields CDR1 MDHEN and CDR2 SYDVKM. The ends were cut back, 7 bases at V and 7 bases at J, with 22 bases in the middle. The CDR3 has 15 amino acids. CDR3 amino acids: CASTRGVPKAWTQYF. Here the CDR3 DNA reads TGTGCCAGCACCCGAGGGGTTCCTAAGGCTTGGACCCAGTACTTC.

This clone was detected once. The CDR3 DNA is TGTGCCAGCAGCGTAACAATACCGGGACAGGGGGCGGATACGCAGTATTTT. It encodes CASSVTIPGQGADTQYF. The chain employs TRBV9 and TRBJ2-3; 12 bases line up with TRBD1. The CDR3 has 17 amino acids. The V and J ends lost 1 base and 6 bases, in that order; junction bases with no gene match: 9. Looked up from germline, CDR1 is SGDLS and CDR2 is YYNGEE.

Comment on this clone: Compared with germline, one end of the junction differs, possibly owing to a read error. The rearrangement links TRBV5-1 to TRBJ2-1, with a tentative D call TRBD1 (6 bases). Per germline, CDR1 SGHRS and CDR2 YFSETQ. This CDR3 has 17 residues. The CDR3 sequence: CASSLDWGTQSKNDQFF. Here the CDR3 DNA reads TGCGCCAGCAGCTTGGATTGGGGGACACAGTCTAAGAATGACCAGTTCTTC.

V is TRBV6-6 and J is TRBJ2-7; possible D gene TRBD2, 5 bases. With the DNA end fitting TRBJ2-1 better, the J assignment may be wrong. Germline lookup yields CDR1 MNHNY and CDR2 SVGAGI (reference sequence). This CDR3 is built from 14 residues. The CDR3 loop is CASSEDSSYNEQFF. CDR3 DNA sequence: TGTGCCAGCAGTGAGGACTCCTCCTACAATGAGCAGTTCTTC.

This chain links TRBV19 with TRBJ1-1; no clear D gene. CDR1 is LNHDA and CDR2 is SQIVND in the germline V gene (reference sequence). Trimming took off 7 bases at V and 3 bases at J, with 15 bases between the two ends. CDR3 length equals 14 residues. The CDR3 nucleotides read TGTGCCAGTAAGAAAGGCGACGGGGACACTGAAGCTTTCTTT. Translated, it gives CASKKGDGDTEAFF. Using reference TRBV19 and TRBJ1-1 for the parts outside the CDR3, the full variable domain is DGGITQSPKYLFRKEGQNVTLSCEQNLNHDAMYWYRQDPGQGLRLIYYSQIVNDFQKGDIAEGYSVSREKKESFPLTVTSAQKNPTAFYLCASKKGDGDTEAFFGQGTRLTVV.

The chain joins TRBV19 to TRBJ2-7, with a possible D match to TRBD2 (5 bases). Deletions cut 5 bases from V and 3 bases from J, with 11 bases between. Germline assignment: CDR1 LNHDA and CDR2 SQIVND (reference sequence). CDR3 length: 13 residues. Here the CDR3 reads CASSESGSYEQYF. The CDR3 DNA sequence: TGTGCCAGTAGTGAATCGGGGAGCTACGAGCAGTACTTC.

V is TRBV5-1 and J is TRBJ2-2; TRBD1 matches 7 bases. V lost 4 bases to trimming and J lost 0 bases; unmatched junction nucleotides: 3. CDR1 and CDR2 (germline): SGHRS, YFSETQ. The CDR3 is made up of 15 amino acids. CDR3: CASSDGTANTGELFF. For the CDR3, the DNA is TGCGCCAGCAGCGACGGGACAGCGAACACCGGGGAGCTGTTTTTT.

The V gene is TRBV7-6, the J gene TRBJ2-1; TRBD2 matches 10 bases. The CDR3 contains 17 residues. Trimming at V came to 0 bases and at J to 6 bases, leaving 8 bases not matched to a gene. Germline lookup yields CDR1 SGHVS and CDR2 FNYEAQ. CDR3 DNA: TGTGCCAGCAGCTTAGCGTTCGTGTCTAGCGGGAGCAATGAGCAGTTCTTC. As protein: CASSLAFVSSGSNEQFF.

The V gene is TRBV2, the J gene TRBJ2-1, with unresolved D. Germline V lookup: CDR1 SNHLY, CDR2 FYNNEI. V was pared by 6 bases and J by 4 bases, with 13 bases between. There are 14 residues in the CDR3. The CDR3, as DNA: TGTGCCAGCAGAGCTGAGGAAAGGTACAATGAGCAGTTCTTC. Protein: CASRAEERYNEQFF.

The CDR3 nucleotides are TGTGCCAGCAGCGTAGATTGGACGGGAGATCGCAATGAGCAGTTCTTC. This gives the protein CASSVDWTGDRNEQFF. The V and J genes are TRBV9 and TRBJ2-1, with D possibly TRBD2 on 6 matching bases. CDR3 length: 16 amino acids. Germline lookup yields CDR1 SGDLS and CDR2 YYNGEE. V shed 0 bases and J shed 6 bases, with 16 bases lying between them.

This clone was seen a single time. The chain employs TRBV15 and TRBJ2-7, with D unclear. Trimming removed 3 bases at V and 3 bases at J, with 6 bases between. CDR1 LNHNV and CDR2 YYDKDF come from the germline V gene (reference sequence). The CDR3 extends over 12 amino acids. CDR3 residues: CATSRSDYEQYF. The CDR3 DNA reads TGTGCCACCAGCAGGAGCGACTACGAGCAGTACTTC.

The chain couples TRBV6-6 to TRBJ1-5; no clear D. The CDR3 contains 15 residues. Trimming took 7 bases from V and 3 from J, leaving 16 bases between them. Germline V gene data show CDR1 as MNHNY and CDR2 as SVGAGI (reference sequence). CDR3 region: CASIGAVRDNQPQHF. The DNA of the CDR3 is TGTGCCAGCATTGGTGCGGTTAGAGACAATCAGCCCCAGCATTTT.

This clone was observed a single time. The chain has TRBV29-1 and TRBJ2-2, with 12 bases that match TRBD2. Looked up from germline, CDR1 is SQVTM and CDR2 is ANQGSEA. The CDR3 extends over 15 amino acids. Trimming cost V 4 bases and J 8 bases; bases outside gene matches: 8. The CDR3 here is CSVGRLAGVPGELFF. The CDR3 DNA is TGCAGCGTTGGTCGACTAGCGGGAGTTCCAGGGGAGCTGTTTTTT.

The CDR3 protein is CSVEDTEKGPSGVAQHF. CDR3 nucleotide sequence: TGCAGCGTTGAAGATACTGAAAAGGGACCTTCCGGTGTAGCCCAGCATTTT. The genes are TRBV29-1 and TRBJ1-5, with D maybe TRBD1 (5 bases). The germline CDR1 and CDR2 sequences are SQVTM and ANQGSEA. V shed 0 bases and J shed 11 bases, with 26 bases lying between them. The length of the CDR3 is 17 residues.

The V gene is TRBV14, the J gene TRBJ1-5; TRBD1 matches at 7 bases. V lost 1 base, J lost 0 bases, and 12 bases stayed unmatched. Germline V gives CDR1 SGHDN, CDR2 FVKESK. This CDR3 is 19 amino acids long. The CDR3: CASSQGAGTVLYSNQPQHF. The CDR3 DNA sequence: TGTGCCAGCAGCCAAGGGGCCGGGACAGTACTTTATAGCAATCAGCCCCAGCATTTT.

This sequence joins TRBV7-9 and TRBJ2-3; D remains unclear. This CDR3 is 15 amino acids long. The germline V and J ends were trimmed by 2 bases and 0 bases, with 9 bases remaining between them. The germline CDR1 and CDR2 sequences are SEHNR and FQNEAQ (reference sequence). DNA for the CDR3: TGTGCCAGCAGCTTAATCGCGACTAGCACAGATACGCAGTATTTT. Translated, it gives CASSLIATSTDTQYF.

The rearrangement links TRBV27 to TRBJ2-5, with D perhaps matching TRBD1 (6 bases). Germline-derived CDR1 and CDR2 are MNHEY and SMNVEV (reference sequence). The V end lost 6 bases, the J end lost 3 bases, and 23 bases lay between the germline ends. The CDR3 is 17 amino acids. CDR3 DNA: TGTGCCAGCAGCCCCCCCCGAGAGAACAGGGCGGAAGAGACCCAGTACTTC. Its translation is CASSPPRENRAEETQYF.

This sequence joins TRBV4-1 and TRBJ1-1, with D uncertain. The germline V gene encodes CDR1 MGHRA and CDR2 YSYEKL. This CDR3 spans 14 amino acids. Trimming took 1 base from V and 5 from J, leaving 11 bases between them. The CDR3 sequence: CASSQGVSPTEAFF. In DNA, the CDR3 is TGCGCCAGCAGCCAAGGGGTCTCTCCAACTGAAGCTTTCTTT.

V is TRBV7-3 and J is TRBJ2-1; 8 bases fit TRBD2. Germline lookup yields CDR1 SGHTA and CDR2 FQGTGA. Losses at the gene ends were 4 bases for V and 4 bases for J; bases not matched to a gene: 15. This CDR3 is built from 18 residues. This CDR3 reads CASSSSSPAGESYNEQFF. The CDR3 bases are TGTGCCAGCAGCTCATCCTCCCCAGCGGGAGAATCGTACAATGAGCAGTTCTTC.

In regard to this clone: An end of the junction does not agree with germline; a read error may underlie this. In DNA form, the CDR3 reads TGTGCCAGCAGCCTAGCGGGGTCTGGAAACACCATATATTTT. Translation: CASSLAGSGNTIYF. The J gene is TRBJ1-3, the V gene TRBV7-8; no clear D. Germline CDR1 reads SGHVS; CDR2 reads FQNEAQ. This CDR3 has 14 amino acids.